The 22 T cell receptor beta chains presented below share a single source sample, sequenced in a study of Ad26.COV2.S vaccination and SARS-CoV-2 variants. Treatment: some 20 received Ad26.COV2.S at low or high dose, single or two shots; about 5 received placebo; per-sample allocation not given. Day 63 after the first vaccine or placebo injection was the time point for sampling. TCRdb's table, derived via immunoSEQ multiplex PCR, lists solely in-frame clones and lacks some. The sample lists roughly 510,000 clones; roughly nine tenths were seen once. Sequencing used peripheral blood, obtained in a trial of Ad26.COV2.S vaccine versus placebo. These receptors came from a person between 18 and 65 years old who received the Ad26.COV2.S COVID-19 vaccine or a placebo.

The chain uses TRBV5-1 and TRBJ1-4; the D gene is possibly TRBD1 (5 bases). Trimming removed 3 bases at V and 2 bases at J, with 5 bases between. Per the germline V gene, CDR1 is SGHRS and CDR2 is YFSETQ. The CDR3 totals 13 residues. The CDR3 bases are TGCGCCAGCAGCTACAGGACTAATGAAAAACTGTTTTTT. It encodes CASSYRTNEKLFF.

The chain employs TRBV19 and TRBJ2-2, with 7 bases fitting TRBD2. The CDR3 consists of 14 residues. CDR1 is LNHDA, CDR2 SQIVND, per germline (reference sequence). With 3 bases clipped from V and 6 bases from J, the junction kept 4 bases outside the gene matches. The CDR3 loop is CASSIRSGSGELFF. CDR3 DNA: TGTGCCAGTAGTATTCGTAGCGGGTCCGGGGAGCTGTTTTTT.

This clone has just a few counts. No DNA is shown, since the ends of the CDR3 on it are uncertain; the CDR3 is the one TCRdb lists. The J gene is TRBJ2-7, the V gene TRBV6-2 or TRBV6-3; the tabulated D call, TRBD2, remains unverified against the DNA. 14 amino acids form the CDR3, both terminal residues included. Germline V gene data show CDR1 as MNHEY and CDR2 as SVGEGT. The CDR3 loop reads CASSSSGLNYEQYF.

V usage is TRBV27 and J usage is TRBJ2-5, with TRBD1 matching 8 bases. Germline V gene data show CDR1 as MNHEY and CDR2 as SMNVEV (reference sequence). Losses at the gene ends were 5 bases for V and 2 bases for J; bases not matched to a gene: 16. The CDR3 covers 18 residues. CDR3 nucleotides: TGTGCCAGCAGTCCTTTCCCCATCTTGACAGGGGCACAAGAGACCCAGTACTTC. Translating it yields CASSPFPILTGAQETQYF.

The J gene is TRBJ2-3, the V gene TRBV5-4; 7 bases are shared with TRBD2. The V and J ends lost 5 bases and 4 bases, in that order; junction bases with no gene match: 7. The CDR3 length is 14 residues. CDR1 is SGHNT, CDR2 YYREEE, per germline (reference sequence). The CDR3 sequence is CASSRQGGADTQYF. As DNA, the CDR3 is TGTGCCAGCAGTAGGCAGGGAGGGGCAGATACGCAGTATTTT.

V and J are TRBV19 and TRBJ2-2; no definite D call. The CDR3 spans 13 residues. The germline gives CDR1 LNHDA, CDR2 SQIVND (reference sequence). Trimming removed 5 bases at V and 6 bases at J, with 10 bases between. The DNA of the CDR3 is TGTGCCAGTAGTCCCGCGTTTCCCGGGGAGCTGTTTTTT. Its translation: CASSPAFPGELFF.

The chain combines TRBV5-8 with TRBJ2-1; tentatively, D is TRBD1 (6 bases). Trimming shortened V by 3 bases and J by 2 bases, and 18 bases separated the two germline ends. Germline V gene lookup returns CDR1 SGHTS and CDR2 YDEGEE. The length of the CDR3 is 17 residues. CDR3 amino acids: CASSYRVRLRAYNEQFF. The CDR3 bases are TGTGCCAGCAGCTACAGGGTGAGGTTGAGGGCCTACAATGAGCAGTTCTTC.

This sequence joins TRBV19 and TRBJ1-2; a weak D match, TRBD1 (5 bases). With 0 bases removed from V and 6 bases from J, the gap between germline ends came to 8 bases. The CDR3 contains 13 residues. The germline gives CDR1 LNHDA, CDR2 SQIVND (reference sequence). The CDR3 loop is CASSIEPGHGYTF. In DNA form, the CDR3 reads TGTGCCAGTAGTATAGAGCCGGGACATGGCTACACCTTC.

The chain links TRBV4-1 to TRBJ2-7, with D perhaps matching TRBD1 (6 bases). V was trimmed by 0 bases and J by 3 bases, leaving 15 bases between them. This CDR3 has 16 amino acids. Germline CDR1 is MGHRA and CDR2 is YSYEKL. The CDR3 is CASSQEPGHSSYEQYF. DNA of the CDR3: TGCGCCAGCAGCCAAGAGCCGGGACACTCGAGCTACGAGCAGTACTTC.

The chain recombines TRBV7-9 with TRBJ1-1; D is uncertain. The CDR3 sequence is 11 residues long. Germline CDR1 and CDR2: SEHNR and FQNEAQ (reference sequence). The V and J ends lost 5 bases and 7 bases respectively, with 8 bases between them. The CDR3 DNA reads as TGTGCCAGCAGCCAGACATTTGAAGCTTTCTTT. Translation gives CASSQTFEAFF.

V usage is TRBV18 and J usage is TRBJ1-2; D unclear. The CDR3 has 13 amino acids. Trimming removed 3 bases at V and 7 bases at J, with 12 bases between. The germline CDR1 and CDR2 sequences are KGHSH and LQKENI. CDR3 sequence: CASSPPQDRGYTF. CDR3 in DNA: TGTGCCAGCTCACCGCCCCAGGACCGTGGCTACACCTTC. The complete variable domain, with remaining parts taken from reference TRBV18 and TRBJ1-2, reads NAGVMQNPRHLVRRRGQEARLRCSPMKGHSHVYWYRQLPEEGLKFMVYLQKENIIDESGMPKERFSAEFPKEGPSILRIQQVVRGDSAAYFCASSPPQDRGYTFGSGTRLTVV.

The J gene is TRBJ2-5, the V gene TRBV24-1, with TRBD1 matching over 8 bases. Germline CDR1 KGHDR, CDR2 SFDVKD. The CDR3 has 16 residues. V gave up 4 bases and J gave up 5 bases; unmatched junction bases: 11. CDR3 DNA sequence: TGTGCCACCAGTGACCCTAGACAGGGGAATGGGGAGACCCAGTACTTC. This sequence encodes CATSDPRQGNGETQYF.

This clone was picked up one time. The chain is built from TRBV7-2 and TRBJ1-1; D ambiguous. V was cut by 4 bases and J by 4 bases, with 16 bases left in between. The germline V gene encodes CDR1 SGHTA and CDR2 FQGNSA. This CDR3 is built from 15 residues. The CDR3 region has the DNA TGTGCCAGCAGCTGGAGCCCAGCGGACGTCACTGAAGCTTTCTTT. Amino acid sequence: CASSWSPADVTEAFF. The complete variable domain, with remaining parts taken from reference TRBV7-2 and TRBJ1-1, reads GAGVSQSPSNKVTEKGKDVELRCDPISGHTALYWYRQSLGQGLEFLIYFQGNSAPDKSGLPSDRFSAERTGGSVSTLTIQRTQQEDSAVYLCASSWSPADVTEAFFGQGTRLTVV.

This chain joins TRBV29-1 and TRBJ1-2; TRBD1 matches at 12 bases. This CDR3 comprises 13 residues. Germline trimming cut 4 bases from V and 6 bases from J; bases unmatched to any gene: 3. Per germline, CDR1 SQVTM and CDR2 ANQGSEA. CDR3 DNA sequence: TGCAGCGTTGCGGGACAGGGGGCTAATGGCTACACCTTC. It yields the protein CSVAGQGANGYTF. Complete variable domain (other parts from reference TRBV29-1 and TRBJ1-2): SAVISQKPSRDICQRGTSLTIQCQVDSQVTMMFWYRQQPGQSLTLIATANQGSEATYESGFVIDKFPISRPNLTFSTLTVSNMSPEDSSIYLCSVAGQGANGYTFGSGTRLTVV.

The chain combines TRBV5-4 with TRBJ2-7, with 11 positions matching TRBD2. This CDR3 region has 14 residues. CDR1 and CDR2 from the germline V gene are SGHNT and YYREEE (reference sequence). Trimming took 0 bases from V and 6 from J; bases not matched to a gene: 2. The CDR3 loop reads CASSLVAGGSEQYF. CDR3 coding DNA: TGTGCCAGCAGCTTGGTAGCGGGAGGGAGCGAGCAGTACTTC.

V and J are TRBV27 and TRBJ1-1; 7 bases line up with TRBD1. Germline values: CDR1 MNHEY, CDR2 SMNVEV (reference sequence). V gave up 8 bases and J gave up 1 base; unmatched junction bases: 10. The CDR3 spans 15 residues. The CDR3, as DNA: TGTGCCAGCTGGGGGTGGAGGGGGCGGAACACTGAAGCTTTCTTT. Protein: CASWGWRGRNTEAFF.

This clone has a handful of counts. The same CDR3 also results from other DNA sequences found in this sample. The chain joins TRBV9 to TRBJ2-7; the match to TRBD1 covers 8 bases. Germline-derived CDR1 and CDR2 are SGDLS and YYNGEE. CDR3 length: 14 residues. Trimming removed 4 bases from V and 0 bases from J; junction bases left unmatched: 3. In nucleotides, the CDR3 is TGTGCCAGCAGCACAGGACAGGGCTCCTACGAGCAGTACTTC. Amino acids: CASSTGQGSYEQYF.

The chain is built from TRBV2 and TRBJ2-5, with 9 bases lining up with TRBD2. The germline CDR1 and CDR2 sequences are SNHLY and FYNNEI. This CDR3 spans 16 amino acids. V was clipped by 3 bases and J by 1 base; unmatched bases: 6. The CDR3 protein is CASSDGLAGAQETQYF. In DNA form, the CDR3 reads TGTGCCAGCAGTGATGGATTAGCGGGAGCCCAAGAGACCCAGTACTTC.

The CDR3 reads CASKPGETPHEQYF. CDR3 in DNA: TGTGCCAGCAAACCTGGGGAGACGCCCCACGAGCAGTACTTC. This chain joins TRBV28 and TRBJ2-7; weak D call: TRBD2 (5 bases). CDR1 and CDR2 from the germline V gene are MDHEN and SYDVKM. CDR3 length: 14 residues. The V end lost 7 bases, the J end lost 5 bases, and 18 bases lay between the germline ends.

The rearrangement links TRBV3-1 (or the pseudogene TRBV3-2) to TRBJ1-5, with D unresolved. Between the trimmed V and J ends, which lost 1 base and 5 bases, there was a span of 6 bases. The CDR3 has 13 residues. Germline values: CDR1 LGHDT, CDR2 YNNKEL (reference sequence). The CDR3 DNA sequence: TGTGCCAGCAGCCAAGGAACCTATCAGCCCCAGCATTTT. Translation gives CASSQGTYQPQHF.

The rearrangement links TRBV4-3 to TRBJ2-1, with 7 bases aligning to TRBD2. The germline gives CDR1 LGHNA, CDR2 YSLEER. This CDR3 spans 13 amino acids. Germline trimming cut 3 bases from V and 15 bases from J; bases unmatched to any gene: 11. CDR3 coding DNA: TGCGCCAGCAGCCATCGAGGGCGGGAGAGCCGGTTCTTC. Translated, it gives CASSHRGRESRFF.

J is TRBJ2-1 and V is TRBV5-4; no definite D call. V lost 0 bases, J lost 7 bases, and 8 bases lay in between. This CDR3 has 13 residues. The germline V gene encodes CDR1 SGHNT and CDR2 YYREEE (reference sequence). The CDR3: CASSLGPRNEQFF. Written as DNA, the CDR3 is TGTGCCAGCAGCTTGGGGCCTCGAAATGAGCAGTTCTTC.